The rows below give T cell receptor beta chains drawn from one sample of a study of shared clonotypes between healthy human individuals. Assay: immunoSEQ multiplex PCR; the TCRdb copy retains only in-frame clones and omits some. The table has around 100,000 clones, approximately 70% seen once; the top ten hold roughly 25%. Sequenced sample: memory CD8+ T cells sorted from blood. The source of these receptors is a woman under 40 in good health. Each CDR3 is given with its conserved first and last residue. Fields, in order: V gene, D gene, J gene, clone size, CDR3 DNA, CDR3 protein. D genes are given only for firm matches. Only some rows state a clone size, as once, few, many or a class for expanded clones.

>TRBV4-2|TRBD2|TRBJ2-1|NA
TGTGCCAGCAGCCAAGGCTTAGTTGCGTCGGCGGGAGGGTTAGGACAGTTCTTC
CASSQGLVASAGGLGQFF
>TRBV5-1|TRBD2|TRBJ2-3|NA
TGCGCCAGCCGCCATTCCGAGAGGGAGGGCCATAGAGATACGCAGTATTTT
CASRHSEREGHRDTQYF
>TRBV19|NA|TRBJ1-1|few
TGTGCCAGTAGTATCCAGGACCGTGAAGCTTTCTTT
CASSIQDREAFF
>TRBV6-4|NA|TRBJ1-3|few
TGTGCCAGCAGTGCGGATGCTAGCTCTGGAAACACCATATATTTT
CASSADASSGNTIYF
>TRBV2|TRBD2|TRBJ2-2|NA
TGTGCCAGCACCTTCTTTGAGAGCGGGAGTGGGGAGCTGTTTTTT
CASTFFESGSGELFF
>TRBV2|NA|TRBJ2-7|NA
TGTGCCAGCAGTGAAGGTGTTTACGAGCAGTACTTC
CASSEGVYEQYF
>TRBV15|NA|TRBJ1-3|NA
TGTGCCACCAAGCAGGGGAGGACTGGAAACACCATATATTTT
CATKQGRTGNTIYF
>TRBV7-2|NA|TRBJ2-1|NA
TGTGCCAGCAGCCCACATGACACTGGATACAATGAGCAGTTCTTC
CASSPHDTGYNEQFF
>TRBV7-2|NA|TRBJ2-1|NA
TGTGCCAGCAGCTTAGCGGATGTCGACCTCGGGGATGAGCAGTTCTTC
CASSLADVDLGDEQFF
>TRBV19|NA|TRBJ1-1|NA
TGTGCCAGTATTACGTGGGGGGCTGGAACTGAAGCTTTCTTT
CASITWGAGTEAFF
>TRBV28|TRBD2|TRBJ2-7|few
TGTGCCAGCACCTTGGCCGGGACTAGCTACGAGCAGTACTTC
CASTLAGTSYEQYF
>TRBV28|NA|TRBJ2-7|NA
TGTGCCAGCAGCGTTTGGGGGAACTCCTACGAGCAGTACTTC
CASSVWGNSYEQYF
>TRBV5-1|TRBD2|TRBJ2-3|NA
TGCGCCAGCAGCGAAAGTCTAGCGGGAGGAGAAGATACGCAGTATTTT
CASSESLAGGEDTQYF
>TRBV19|NA|TRBJ2-3|many
TGTGCCAGTAGTGATCCCAACAAGTATTTT
CASSDPNKYF
>TRBV6-6|NA|TRBJ2-3|NA
TGTGCCAGCAGTTATTTGGACTCGGGGCGAGATACGCAGTATTTT
CASSYLDSGRDTQYF
>TRBV6-1|TRBD1|TRBJ2-1|many
TGTGCCACGGTCCGGGACAGGGAAGTCGGTGAGCAGTTCTTC
CATVRDREVGEQFF
>TRBV7-6|TRBD1|TRBJ2-7|NA
TGTGCCAGCAGCTTACCAGGGTTCAGACAGGGGGCGCGCGAGCAGTACTTC
CASSLPGFRQGAREQYF
>TRBV6-4|NA|TRBJ1-1|many
TGTGCCAGCAGTGAAACGGAGACCACTGAAGCTTTCTTT
CASSETETTEAFF
>TRBV4-2|TRBD2|TRBJ2-4|NA
TGTGCCAGCAGCCAAGTTTCCCCGGTCTTGGCTAGCGGGACAAACATTCAGTACTTC
CASSQVSPVLASGTNIQYF
>TRBV7-6|TRBD2|TRBJ2-7|NA
TGTGCCAGCAGCTTAGATCTGTGGCTAGCGGGATCCCCCGCCGGAGAGCAGTACTTC
CASSLDLWLAGSPAGEQYF
>TRBV11-3|NA|TRBJ2-7|NA
TGTGCCAGCAGCTTAGGAGCGGACACCTACGAGCAGTACTTC
CASSLGADTYEQYF
>TRBV7-2|NA|TRBJ2-7|NA
TGTGCCAGCAGCCCTGGAGAGGTCTACGAGCAGTACTTC
CASSPGEVYEQYF
>TRBV11-2|NA|TRBJ1-2|many
TGTGCCAGCAGCTTCCCCTCACAGGGTACCTATGGCTACACCTTC
CASSFPSQGTYGYTF
>TRBV7-9|NA|TRBJ2-3|once
TGTGCCTCTAGCGCATACTTAAGCACAGATACGCAGTATTTT
CASSAYLSTDTQYF
>TRBV6-5|TRBD1|TRBJ1-4|many
TGTGCCAGCAGTTCCCCTAGGACAGGGAATCATGAAAAACTGTTTTTT
CASSSPRTGNHEKLFF
>TRBV4-2|NA|TRBJ1-5|once
TGTGCCAGCAGCCAAGCGCAGGCCTGGACGGGGACCGGGTCGCCCCAGCATTTT
CASSQAQAWTGTGSPQHF
>TRBV6-4|NA|TRBJ2-7|NA
TGTGCCAGCAGTGAGTTAGGCGGGGACTCCTACGAGCAGTACTTC
CASSELGGDSYEQYF